This T cell receptor (beta chain) was obtained from a study of blood T cell repertoires in COVID-19. There are 14 residues in the CDR3. CDR1 SGHDT and CDR2 YYEEEE come from the germline V gene. Germline trimming cut 4 bases from V and 10 bases from J; bases unmatched to any gene: 7. Sequencing used immunoSEQ multiplex PCR; TCRdb keeps in-frame clones, though not all of them. There are around 330,000 clones in the sample; about nine tenths occur only once, and 1.5% to 2% lies in the top ten. The specimen was peripheral blood. The J gene is TRBJ2-1, the V gene TRBV5-6; TRBD2 matches 11 bases. This receptor was obtained from a young woman with COVID-19, enrolled during active disease. CDR3 region: CASSQTSGGSEQFF. The CDR3 DNA is TGTGCCAGCAGCCAAACTAGCGGGGGAAGCGAGCAGTTCTTC.